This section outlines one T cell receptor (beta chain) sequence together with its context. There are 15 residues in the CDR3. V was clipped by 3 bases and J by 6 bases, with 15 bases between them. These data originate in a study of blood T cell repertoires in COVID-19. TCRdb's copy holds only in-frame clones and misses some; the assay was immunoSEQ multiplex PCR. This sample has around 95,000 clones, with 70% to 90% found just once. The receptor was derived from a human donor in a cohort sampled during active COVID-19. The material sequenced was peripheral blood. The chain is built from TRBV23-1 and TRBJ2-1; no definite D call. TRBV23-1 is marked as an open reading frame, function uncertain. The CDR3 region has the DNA TGCGCCAGCAGTCACCCCCATACAGTGGGCAATGAGCAGTTCTTC. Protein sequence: CASSHPHTVGNEQFF.